This TCR beta chain was obtained from a study of CD8+ T cells in alopecia areata. The wider study: Each day, treated patients took oral tofacitinib twice, at 5 to 10 mg per dose. Severity was scored as percentage of affected scalp area in treated patients.

Noted treatment: oral pan-JAK inhibitor, 5-10 mg twice daily. It was from alopecia areata patients that lesional scalp punch biopsies and peripheral blood were collected. The authors sorted CD4+ and CD8+ T cells from PBMCs. Once RNA had been extracted, it was reverse transcribed into cDNA to act as the sequencing template. Using immunoSEQ multiplex PCR, the repertoire was profiled, and TCRdb retains in-frame clones only, with some absent. This repertoire shows about 150,000 clones, around 50% found once; its top ten account for around 15%. Trimming stripped 3 bases from V and 0 bases from J, with 12 bases between. The length of the CDR3 is 16 residues. Germline CDR1 and CDR2: SGHDT and YYEEEE.

The sequence was obtained from a human donor with alopecia areata. The starting material was CD8+ T cells sorted from blood, obtained at week 4, from a patient treated with tofacitinib. The chain couples TRBV5-6 to TRBJ2-2, with D maybe TRBD1 (6 bases). The CDR3 DNA sequence: TGTGCCAGCAGCTCCGACAGGTCCGCGAACACCGGGGAGCTGTTTTTT. Residues: CASSSDRSANTGELFF.